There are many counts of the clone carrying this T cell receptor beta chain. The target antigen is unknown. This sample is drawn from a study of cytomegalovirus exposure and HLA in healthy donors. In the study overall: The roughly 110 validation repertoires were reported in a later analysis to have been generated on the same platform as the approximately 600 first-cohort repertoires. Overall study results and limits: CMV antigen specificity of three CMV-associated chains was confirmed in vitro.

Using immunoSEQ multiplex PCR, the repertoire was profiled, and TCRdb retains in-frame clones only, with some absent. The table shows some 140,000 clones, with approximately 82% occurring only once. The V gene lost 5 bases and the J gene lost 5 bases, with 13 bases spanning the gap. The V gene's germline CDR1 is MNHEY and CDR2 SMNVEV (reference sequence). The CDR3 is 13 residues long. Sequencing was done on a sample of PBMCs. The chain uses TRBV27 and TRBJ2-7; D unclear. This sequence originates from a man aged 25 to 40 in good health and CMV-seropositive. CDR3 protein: CASSPSPADEQYF. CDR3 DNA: TGTGCCAGCAGTCCTTCCCCCGCAGACGAGCAGTACTTC.